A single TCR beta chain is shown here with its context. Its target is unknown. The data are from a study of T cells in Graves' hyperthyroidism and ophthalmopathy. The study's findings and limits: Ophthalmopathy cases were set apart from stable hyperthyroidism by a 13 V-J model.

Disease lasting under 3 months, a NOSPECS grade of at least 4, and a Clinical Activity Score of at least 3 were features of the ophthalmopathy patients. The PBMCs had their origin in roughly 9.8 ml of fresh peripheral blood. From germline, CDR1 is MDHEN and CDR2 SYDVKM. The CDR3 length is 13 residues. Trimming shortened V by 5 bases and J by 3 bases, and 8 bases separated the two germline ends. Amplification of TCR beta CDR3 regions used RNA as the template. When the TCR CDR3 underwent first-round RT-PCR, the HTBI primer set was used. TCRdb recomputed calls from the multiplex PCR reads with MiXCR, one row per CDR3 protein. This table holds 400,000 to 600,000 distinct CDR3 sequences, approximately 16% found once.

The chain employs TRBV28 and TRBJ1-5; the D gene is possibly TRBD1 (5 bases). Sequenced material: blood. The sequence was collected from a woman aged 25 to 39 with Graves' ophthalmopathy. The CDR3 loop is CASSDRFNQPQHF. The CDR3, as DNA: TGTGCCAGCAGTGACAGATTCAATCAGCCCCAGCATTTT.